This TCR beta chain was obtained from a study of PD-L1 blockade in urothelial cancer. Across the study: Administration of atezolizumab to patients began in the mid-2010s, at 1,200 mg intravenously every 3 weeks. The researchers analyzed blood 3 weeks (second dose) and 6 weeks after treatment start. When blood samples were assessed, the median T cell count was 141,255.

The table came from immunoSEQ multiplex PCR; TCRdb's copy has only in-frame clones and leaves some out. The table lists over 45,000 clones, 86% of them singletons. Time point: pretreatment peripheral blood. Each patient supplied 1 to 8 pretreatment and on-treatment samples. The sequencing here drew on PBMCs, taken around atezolizumab (anti-PD-L1) treatment. The clonotype originates from a man aged 55 to 70 with urothelial cancer.

DNA for the CDR3: TGTGCCAGCAGTTTGTCCGGGACAGCTCAAGAGACCCAGTACTTC. Translating it yields CASSLSGTAQETQYF. This chain uses TRBV6-5 with TRBJ2-5, with 7 bases that match TRBD1. The V gene end was trimmed by 4 bases and the J gene end by 2 bases; junction bases not matched to a gene: 7. The CDR3 extends over 15 amino acids. The germline V gene has CDR1 MNHEY and CDR2 SVGAGI.